This T cell receptor (beta chain) came from a study of shared clonotypes between healthy human individuals. Study summary: CD4 naive and CD4 memory each took three plates per donor, while CD8 naive took two and CD8 memory one.

Study results and caveats: Relative to memory subsets, naive subsets generally showed larger estimated richness.

Once extracted for a subset, genomic DNA was divided evenly among several immunoSEQ plates. The method was immunoSEQ multiplex PCR; TCRdb's version includes in-frame clones alone and lacks a portion of them. The sample lists roughly 2.2 million clones; more than 85% were seen once. Concerning this clone itself: Its antigen is not identified.

Donation came from healthy HIV-negative adults that had no recent acute infections or vaccinations. This CDR3 contains 15 residues. From germline, CDR1 is SGDLS and CDR2 YYNGEE. With 4 bases removed from V and 0 bases from J, the gap between germline ends came to 11 bases. The V gene is TRBV9, the J gene TRBJ1-3, with D uncertain. The sequenced material came from naive CD4+ T cells from PBMCs. Subset specified: CD45RA+ positively selected. The sequence was collected from a man aged 18-30 years in good health. Some clones in this sample may be carry-over from other donors' samples. The CDR3 loop reads CASSISPSSGNTIYF. CDR3 DNA sequence: TGTGCCAGCAGCATTAGCCCATCCTCTGGAAACACCATATATTTT.